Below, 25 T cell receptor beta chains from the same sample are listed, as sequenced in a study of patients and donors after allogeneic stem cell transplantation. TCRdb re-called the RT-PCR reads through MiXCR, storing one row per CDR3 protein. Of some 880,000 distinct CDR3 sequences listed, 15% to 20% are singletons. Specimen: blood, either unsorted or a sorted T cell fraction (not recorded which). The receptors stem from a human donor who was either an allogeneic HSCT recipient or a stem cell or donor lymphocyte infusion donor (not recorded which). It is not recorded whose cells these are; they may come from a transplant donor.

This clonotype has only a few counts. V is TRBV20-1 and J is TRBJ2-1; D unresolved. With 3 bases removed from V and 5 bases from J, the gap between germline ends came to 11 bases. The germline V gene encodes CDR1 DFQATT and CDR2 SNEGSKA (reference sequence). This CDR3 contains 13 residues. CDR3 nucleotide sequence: TGCAGTGCTAGTGGTCTCCTTGACAATGAGCAGTTCTTC. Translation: CSASGLLDNEQFF.

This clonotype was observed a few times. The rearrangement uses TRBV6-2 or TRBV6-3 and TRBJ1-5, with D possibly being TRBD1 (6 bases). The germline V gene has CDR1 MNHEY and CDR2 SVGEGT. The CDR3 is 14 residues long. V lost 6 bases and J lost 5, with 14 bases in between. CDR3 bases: TGTGCCAGCAGCGTTGGACAGCCCCATCAGCCCCAGCATTTT. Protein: CASSVGQPHQPQHF.

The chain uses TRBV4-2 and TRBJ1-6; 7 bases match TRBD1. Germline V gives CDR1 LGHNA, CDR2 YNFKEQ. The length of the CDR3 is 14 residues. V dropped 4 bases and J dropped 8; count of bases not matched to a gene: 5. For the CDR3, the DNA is TGTGCCAGCAGCCCTGACAGGGTCGATTCACCCCTCCACTTT. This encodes CASSPDRVDSPLHF.

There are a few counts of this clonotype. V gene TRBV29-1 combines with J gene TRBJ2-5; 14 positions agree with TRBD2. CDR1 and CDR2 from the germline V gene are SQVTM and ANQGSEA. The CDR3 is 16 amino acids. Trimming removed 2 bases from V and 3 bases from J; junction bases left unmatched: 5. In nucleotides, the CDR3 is TGCAGCGTTGAAAAGGGGGGACTAGCGGGGGAAGAGACCCAGTACTTC. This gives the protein CSVEKGGLAGEETQYF.

CDR3 loop: CASSQDTGQGSTEAFF. DNA for the CDR3: TGTGCCAGCAGCCAAGATACGGGACAGGGAAGCACTGAAGCTTTCTTT. The rearrangement links TRBV4-2 to TRBJ1-1, with TRBD1 identical over 9 bases. This CDR3 contains 16 residues. Germline values: CDR1 LGHNA, CDR2 YNFKEQ. J lost 4 bases, V lost 0 bases, and 6 bases had no gene match.

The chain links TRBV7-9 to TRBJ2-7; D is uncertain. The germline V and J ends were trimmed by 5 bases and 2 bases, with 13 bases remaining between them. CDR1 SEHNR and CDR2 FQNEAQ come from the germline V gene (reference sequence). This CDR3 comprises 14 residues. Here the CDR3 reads CASSPREHPYEQYF. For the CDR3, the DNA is TGTGCCAGCAGCCCAAGGGAACATCCCTACGAGCAGTACTTC.

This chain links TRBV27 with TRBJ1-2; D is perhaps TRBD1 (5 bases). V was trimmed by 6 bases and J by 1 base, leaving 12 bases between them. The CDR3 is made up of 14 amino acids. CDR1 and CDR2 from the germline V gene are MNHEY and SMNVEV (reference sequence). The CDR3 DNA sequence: TGTGCCAGCAGCCCCGGCAGGGTTAACTATGGCTACACCTTC. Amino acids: CASSPGRVNYGYTF.

CDR3 in DNA: TGCAGCGTTGGGGAAGACAGGGAGGGAACAGATACGCAGTATTTT. This gives the protein CSVGEDREGTDTQYF. V and J are TRBV29-1 and TRBJ2-3, with D possibly being TRBD1 or TRBD2 (7 bases each). CDR3 length: 15 residues. The V gene lost 4 bases and the J gene lost 3 bases, with 17 bases spanning the gap. Germline V gene lookup returns CDR1 SQVTM and CDR2 ANQGSEA.

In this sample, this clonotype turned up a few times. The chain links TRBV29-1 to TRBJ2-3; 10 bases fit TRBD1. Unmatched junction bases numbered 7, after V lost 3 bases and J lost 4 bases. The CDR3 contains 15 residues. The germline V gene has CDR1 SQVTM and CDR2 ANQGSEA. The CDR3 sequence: CSVDWEGQGSDTQYF. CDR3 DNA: TGCAGCGTTGACTGGGAGGGACAGGGGTCAGATACGCAGTATTTT.

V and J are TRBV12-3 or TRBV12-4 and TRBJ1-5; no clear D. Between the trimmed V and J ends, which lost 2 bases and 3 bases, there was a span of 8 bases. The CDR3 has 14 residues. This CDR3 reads CASSLKPFNQPQHF. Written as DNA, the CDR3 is TGTGCCAGCAGTTTAAAACCTTTCAATCAGCCCCAGCATTTT.

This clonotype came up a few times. DNA for the CDR3: TGTGCTAGTGCCCTGACTAGCGGGATTCCCCGAAATGTGAGGGAGCTGTTTTTT. Protein product: CASALTSGIPRNVRELFF. This rearrangement joins TRBV12-5 to TRBJ2-2, with TRBD2 matching 11 bases. Germline V CDR1 and CDR2: LGHNT, FRNRAP. The CDR3 totals 18 residues. Germline trimming cut 7 bases from V and 9 bases from J; bases unmatched to any gene: 19.

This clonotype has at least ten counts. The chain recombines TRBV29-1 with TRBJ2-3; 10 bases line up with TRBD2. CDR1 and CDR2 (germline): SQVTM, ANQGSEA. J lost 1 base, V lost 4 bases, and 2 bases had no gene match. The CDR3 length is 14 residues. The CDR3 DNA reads TGCAGCGTTGCGGGGACTAGCGGCACAGATACGCAGTATTTT. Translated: CSVAGTSGTDTQYF.

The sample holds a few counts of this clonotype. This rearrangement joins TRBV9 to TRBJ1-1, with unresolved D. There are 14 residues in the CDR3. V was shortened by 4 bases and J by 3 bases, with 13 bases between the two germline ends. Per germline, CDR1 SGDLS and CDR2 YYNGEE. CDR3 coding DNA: TGTGCCAGCAGCCTGGGCGGTTGGGACACTGAAGCTTTCTTT. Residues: CASSLGGWDTEAFF. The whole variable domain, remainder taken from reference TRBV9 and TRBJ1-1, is DSGVTQTPKHLITATGQRVTLRCSPRSGDLSVYWYQQSLDQGLQFLIQYYNGEERAKGNILERFSAQQFPDLHSELNLSSLELGDSALYFCASSLGGWDTEAFFGQGTRLTVV.

The DNA for the CDR3 is TGCAGTGCTAGAAAGGGCCCTCAGCCCCAGCATTTT. Its protein product is CSARKGPQPQHF. The chain joins TRBV20-1 to TRBJ1-5, with D uncertain. Germline V lookup: CDR1 DFQATT, CDR2 SNEGSKA (reference sequence). The length of the CDR3 is 12 residues. Deletions cut 2 bases from V and 6 bases from J, with 8 bases between.

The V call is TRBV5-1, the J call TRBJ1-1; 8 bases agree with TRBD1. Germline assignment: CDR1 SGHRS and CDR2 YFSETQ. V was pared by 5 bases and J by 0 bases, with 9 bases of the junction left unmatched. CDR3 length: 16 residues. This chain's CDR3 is CASSTGGTGMNTEAFF. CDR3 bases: TGCGCCAGCAGTACAGGGGGGACAGGAATGAACACTGAAGCTTTCTTT.

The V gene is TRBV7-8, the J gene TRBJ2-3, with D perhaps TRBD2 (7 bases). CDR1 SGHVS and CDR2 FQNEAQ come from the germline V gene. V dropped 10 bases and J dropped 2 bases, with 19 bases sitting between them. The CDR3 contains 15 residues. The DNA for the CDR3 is TGTGCCACCGAGCGGGACACCCTTACCACAGATACGCAGTATTTT. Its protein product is CATERDTLTTDTQYF.

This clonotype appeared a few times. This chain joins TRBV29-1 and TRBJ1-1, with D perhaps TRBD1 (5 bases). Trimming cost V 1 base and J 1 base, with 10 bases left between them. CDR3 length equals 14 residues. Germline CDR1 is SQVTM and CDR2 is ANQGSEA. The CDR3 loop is CSVEGGIGNTEAFF. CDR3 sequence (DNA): TGCAGCGTTGAAGGGGGGATCGGGAACACTGAAGCTTTCTTT.

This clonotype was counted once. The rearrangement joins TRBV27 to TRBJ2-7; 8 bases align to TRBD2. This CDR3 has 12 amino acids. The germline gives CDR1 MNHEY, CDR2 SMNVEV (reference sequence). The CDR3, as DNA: TGTGTACCCGGGAGGGGTTTCTACGAGCAGTACTTC. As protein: CVPGRGFYEQYF.

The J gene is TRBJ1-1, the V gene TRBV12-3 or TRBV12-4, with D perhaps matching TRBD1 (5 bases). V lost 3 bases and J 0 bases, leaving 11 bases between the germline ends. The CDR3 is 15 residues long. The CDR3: CASSLSGKMNTEAFF. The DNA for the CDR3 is TGTGCCAGCAGTTTGTCAGGGAAGATGAACACTGAAGCTTTCTTT.

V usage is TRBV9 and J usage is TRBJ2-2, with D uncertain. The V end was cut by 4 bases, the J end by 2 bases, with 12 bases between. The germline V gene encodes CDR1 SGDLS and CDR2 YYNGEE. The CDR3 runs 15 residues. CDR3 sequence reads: CASSRSGLNTGELFF. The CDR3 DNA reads TGTGCCAGCAGCCGCTCGGGTCTAAACACCGGGGAGCTGTTTTTT.

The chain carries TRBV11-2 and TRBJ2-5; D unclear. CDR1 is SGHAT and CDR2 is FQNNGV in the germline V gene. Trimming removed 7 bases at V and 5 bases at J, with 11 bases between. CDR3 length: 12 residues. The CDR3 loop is CASTPQAETQYF. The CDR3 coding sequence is TGTGCCAGCACCCCCCAGGCGGAGACCCAGTACTTC.

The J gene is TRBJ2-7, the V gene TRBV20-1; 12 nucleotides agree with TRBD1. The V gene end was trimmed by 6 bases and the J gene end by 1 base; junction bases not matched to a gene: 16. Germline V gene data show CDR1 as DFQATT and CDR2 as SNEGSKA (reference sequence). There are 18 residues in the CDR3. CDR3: CSALKTGTGGDGSYEQYF. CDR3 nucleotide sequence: TGCAGTGCCCTTAAAACCGGGACAGGGGGCGATGGGTCCTACGAGCAGTACTTC.

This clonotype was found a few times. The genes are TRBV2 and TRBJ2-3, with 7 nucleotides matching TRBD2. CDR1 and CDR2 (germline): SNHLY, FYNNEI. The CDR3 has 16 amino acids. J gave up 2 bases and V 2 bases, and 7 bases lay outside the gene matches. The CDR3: CASSEYAGAVTDTQYF. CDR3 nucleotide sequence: TGTGCCAGCAGTGAATACGCGGGAGCTGTCACAGATACGCAGTATTTT.

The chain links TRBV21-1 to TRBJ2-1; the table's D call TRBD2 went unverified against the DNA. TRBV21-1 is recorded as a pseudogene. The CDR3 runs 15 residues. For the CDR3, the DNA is TGTGCCAGCAGCAAGGTCGGGACTATTACCAATGAGCAGTTCTTC. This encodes CASSKVGTITNEQFF.

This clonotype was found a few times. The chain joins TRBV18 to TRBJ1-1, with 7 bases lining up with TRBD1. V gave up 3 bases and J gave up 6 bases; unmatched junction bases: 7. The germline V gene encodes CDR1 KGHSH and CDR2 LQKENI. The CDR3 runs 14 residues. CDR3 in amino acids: CASSPGRGFAEAFF. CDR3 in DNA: TGTGCCAGCTCACCTGGCAGGGGGTTCGCTGAAGCTTTCTTT.